This T cell receptor (beta chain) stems from a study of CD8+CD57+ T cells in acquired aplastic anemia. Study context: DNA per sorted CD4+ or CD8+ sample ranged about 0.17 to 27.4 ug, averaging approximately 3.3 ug.

For CDR3 and TCR beta VDJ profiling, genomic DNA was the template used. TCRdb called the reads again in MiXCR, with one record for every CDR3 protein. There are 80,000 or so distinct CDR3 sequences in the sample; around 70% occur only once, and roughly 80% lies in the top ten. Only patients with CD8+CD57+ cell expansion on flow cytometry were chosen for sequencing. The CDR3 is 15 residues long. Losses at the gene ends were 2 bases for V and 2 bases for J; bases not matched to a gene: 3. CDR1 is SNHLY, CDR2 FYNNEI, per germline. The specimen sequenced was sorted CD4+, CD8+, or CD8+CD57+ T cells (not recorded which) from PBMCs. The chain couples TRBV2 to TRBJ2-1; TRBD2 agrees at 7 bases. The source of this sequence is a human donor with aplastic anemia. The CDR3 here is CASSENGRTYNEQFF. Here the CDR3 DNA reads TGTGCCAGCAGTGAAAACGGGAGGACCTACAATGAGCAGTTCTTC.